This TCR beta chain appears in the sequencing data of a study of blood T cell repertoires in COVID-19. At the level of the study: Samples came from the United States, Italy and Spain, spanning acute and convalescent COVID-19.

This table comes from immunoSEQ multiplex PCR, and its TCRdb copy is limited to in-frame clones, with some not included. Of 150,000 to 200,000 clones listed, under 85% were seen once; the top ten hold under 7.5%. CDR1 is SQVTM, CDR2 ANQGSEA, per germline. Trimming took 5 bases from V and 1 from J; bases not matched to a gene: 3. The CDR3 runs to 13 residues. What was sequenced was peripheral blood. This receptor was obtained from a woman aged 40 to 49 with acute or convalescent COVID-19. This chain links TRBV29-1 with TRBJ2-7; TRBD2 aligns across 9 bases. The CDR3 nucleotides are TGCAGCGTTCCGGCGGGAGGGTCCTACGAGCAGTACTTC. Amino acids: CSVPAGGSYEQYF.